A selection of T cell receptor beta chains follows, all from one sample in a study of T cells in Graves' hyperthyroidism and ophthalmopathy. MiXCR, run by TCRdb on the multiplex PCR reads, gives a single entry per CDR3 protein. The sample includes just over 550,000 distinct CDR3 sequences, roughly 46% of them seen just once. The sample taken for sequencing was peripheral blood or thyroid tissue (not recorded which). All receptors come from a woman aged 18 to 35 with Graves' hyperthyroidism. The conserved cysteine and the conserved F or W are not part of the CDR3 here. Each record gives: CDR3 protein, V gene, J gene, clone size. Clone size, where shown, is once, few, many, or a class for clones that have expanded.

CDR3aa: ATSILAGGAGELF
v_gene: TRBV15
j_gene: TRBJ2-2
abundance: -

CDR3aa: ASSGTGEVGMNSPLH
v_gene: TRBV2
j_gene: TRBJ1-6
abundance: -

CDR3aa: AISEQDQPQH
v_gene: TRBV10-3
j_gene: TRBJ1-5
abundance: many

CDR3aa: ATSRELLGRETQY
v_gene: TRBV15
j_gene: TRBJ2-5
abundance: -

CDR3aa: ASSIMGEAF
v_gene: TRBV19
j_gene: TRBJ1-1
abundance: many

CDR3aa: ASSYFNYGYT
v_gene: TRBV2
j_gene: TRBJ1-2
abundance: -

CDR3aa: ASSYLSAIGGETQY
v_gene: TRBV10-3
j_gene: TRBJ2-5
abundance: -

CDR3aa: ASSEALIAGETQY
v_gene: TRBV6-5
j_gene: TRBJ2-5
abundance: few

CDR3aa: AINAGQNYEQY
v_gene: TRBV10-3
j_gene: TRBJ2-7
abundance: many

CDR3aa: SVEARQGAYEQY
v_gene: TRBV29-1
j_gene: TRBJ2-7
abundance: once

CDR3aa: ASSETGPGQTYGYT
v_gene: TRBV10-2
j_gene: TRBJ1-2
abundance: once

CDR3aa: ASSSSERQETQY
v_gene: TRBV12-3/TRBV12-4
j_gene: TRBJ2-5
abundance: -

CDR3aa: ATPTAGADTQY
v_gene: TRBV2
j_gene: TRBJ2-3
abundance: few

CDR3aa: ASSQDGASPYEQY
v_gene: TRBV4-2
j_gene: TRBJ2-7
abundance: -

CDR3aa: ASSLPKAGNTGELF
v_gene: TRBV7-9
j_gene: TRBJ2-2
abundance: -

CDR3aa: ASSSGTGGSGANVLT
v_gene: TRBV7-9
j_gene: TRBJ2-6
abundance: -

CDR3aa: ASSFGTAQPTNEKLF
v_gene: TRBV7-9
j_gene: TRBJ1-4
abundance: few

CDR3aa: ASSLKTEQY
v_gene: TRBV28
j_gene: TRBJ2-7
abundance: -

CDR3aa: ASRGAEGETQY
v_gene: TRBV2
j_gene: TRBJ2-5
abundance: many

CDR3aa: ASSLRTASNSPLH
v_gene: TRBV5-1
j_gene: TRBJ1-6
abundance: -

CDR3aa: ASSPPGQGAWGETQY
v_gene: TRBV27
j_gene: TRBJ2-5
abundance: -

CDR3aa: ASSHNGVNEKLF
v_gene: TRBV24-1
j_gene: TRBJ1-4
abundance: few

CDR3aa: ASSFGTGFEKLF
v_gene: TRBV7-6
j_gene: TRBJ1-4
abundance: few

CDR3aa: ASSQGTGAQPQH
v_gene: TRBV7-9
j_gene: TRBJ1-5
abundance: -

CDR3aa: ASTGTDNSPLH
v_gene: TRBV10-3
j_gene: TRBJ1-6
abundance: many

CDR3aa: ASSFPQDTTYEQY
v_gene: TRBV6-6
j_gene: TRBJ2-7
abundance: -

CDR3aa: ATHGGGGTQETQY
v_gene: TRBV15
j_gene: TRBJ2-5
abundance: -

CDR3aa: ASSPGTGAYGYT
v_gene: TRBV2
j_gene: TRBJ1-2
abundance: few

CDR3aa: ASNPGQGVNEQY
v_gene: TRBV2
j_gene: TRBJ2-7
abundance: many

CDR3aa: ASSLITEAQY
v_gene: TRBV7-3
j_gene: TRBJ2-5
abundance: -

CDR3aa: ASSLAQRQVAGELF
v_gene: TRBV5-6
j_gene: TRBJ2-2
abundance: -

CDR3aa: ASTERDAQY
v_gene: TRBV9
j_gene: TRBJ2-5
abundance: once

CDR3aa: ASSYGYFGEIYSYEQY
v_gene: TRBV6-5
j_gene: TRBJ2-7
abundance: -

CDR3aa: ASSFHPMLAEETQY
v_gene: TRBV25-1
j_gene: TRBJ2-5
abundance: -